This entry lists 28 T cell receptor beta chains sequenced from one sample in a study of blood T cell repertoires in COVID-19. Using immunoSEQ multiplex PCR, the repertoire was profiled, and TCRdb retains in-frame clones only, with some absent. This table holds about 340,000 clones, about 90% found once. Sequencing was performed on peripheral blood. Every receptor here comes from an older woman with COVID-19, enrolled during active disease.

This clone was counted many times. The chain carries TRBV14 and TRBJ2-7; 8 bases line up with TRBD2. After removal of 1 base from V and 7 bases from J, the junction contained 9 bases not matched to a gene. Germline CDR1 is SGHDN and CDR2 is FVKESK. This CDR3 is built from 15 residues. CDR3 nucleotide sequence: TGTGCCAGCAGCCAAGCCCGCGGGGGGAGAAAAGAGCAGTACTTC. As protein: CASSQARGGRKEQYF.

J is TRBJ2-2 and V is TRBV5-1; no firm D call. The CDR3 runs to 15 residues. V was cut by 0 bases and J by 1 base, with 7 bases left in between. Per germline, CDR1 SGHRS and CDR2 YFSETQ. The CDR3 sequence: CASSLALLNTGELFF. The DNA for the CDR3 is TGCGCCAGCAGCTTGGCCTTACTGAACACCGGGGAGCTGTTTTTT.

CDR3 nucleotides: TGCAGCGTTGGGCAGGGTTATGAAGCTTTCTTT. Its protein product is CSVGQGYEAFF. The V gene is TRBV29-1, the J gene TRBJ1-1; tentative D call: TRBD1 (5 bases). Germline-derived CDR1 and CDR2 are SQVTM and ANQGSEA. V lost 4 bases and J 7 bases, leaving 10 bases between the germline ends. The length of the CDR3 is 11 residues.

This clone was picked up a small number of times. The chain links TRBV5-6 to TRBJ1-6, with 9 bases matching TRBD1. In germline, CDR1 is SGHDT, CDR2 YYEEEE. V shed 4 bases, J shed 0 bases, and the junction held 8 bases outside the gene matches. CDR3 length: 18 amino acids. Here the CDR3 DNA reads TGTGCCAGCAGCCCGGACAGGGGAATAAGCTCCTATAATTCACCCCTCCACTTT. It codes for CASSPDRGISSYNSPLHF. The full variable domain, in which reference TRBV5-6 and TRBJ1-6 provide the parts outside the CDR3, is DAGVTQSPTHLIKTRGQQVTLRCSPKSGHDTVSWYQQALGQGPQFIFQYYEEEERQRGNFPDRFSGHQFPNYSSELNVNALLLGDSALYLCASSPDRGISSYNSPLHFGNGTRLTVT.

The rearrangement uses TRBV3-1 (or the pseudogene TRBV3-2) and TRBJ1-5; 9 nucleotides line up with TRBD1. V shed 1 base and J 7 bases; nucleotides not matched to a gene: 5. The CDR3 runs to 15 residues. Germline V CDR1 and CDR2: LGHDT, YNNKEL (reference sequence). In nucleotides, the CDR3 is TGTGCCAGCAGCCAAGGGGACAGGGTGGGCCAGCCCCAGCATTTT. Protein: CASSQGDRVGQPQHF.

The chain is built from TRBV18 and TRBJ1-1; D unclear. CDR3 size: 14 residues. V lost 6 bases, J lost 4 bases, and 15 bases lay in between. Germline V gives CDR1 KGHSH, CDR2 LQKENI. In nucleotides, the CDR3 is TGTGCCAGCTCGCCCGTCGACTCGGCCACTGAAGCTTTCTTT. Its translation: CASSPVDSATEAFF.

The CDR3 DNA reads TGCAGCGCGAGACAGGGAACTTACGAGCAGTACTTC. Translated: CSARQGTYEQYF. The genes are TRBV29-1 and TRBJ2-7; 7 bases map to TRBD1. The CDR3 contains 12 residues. The V segment lost 7 bases and the J segment 4 bases; nucleotides outside the gene matches: 7. Germline CDR1 and CDR2: SQVTM and ANQGSEA.

The chain couples TRBV6-4 to TRBJ1-1; TRBD1 aligns across 8 bases. V lost 5 bases to trimming and J lost 4 bases; unmatched junction nucleotides: 6. Germline CDR1 and CDR2: MRHNA and SNTAGT. The CDR3 loop spans 14 amino acids. The CDR3 loop reads CASSPTGGVTEAFF. In DNA, the CDR3 is TGTGCCAGCAGTCCAACAGGGGGGGTCACTGAAGCTTTCTTT.

V usage is TRBV7-2 and J usage is TRBJ1-5; a weak D match, TRBD1 (5 bases). Germline-derived CDR1 and CDR2 are SGHTA and FQGNSA. Trimming removed 5 bases at V and 7 bases at J, with 27 bases between. There are 18 residues in the CDR3. The DNA of the CDR3 is TGTGCCAGCAGCCCCCTGGGGCAGATCCACTGGACCAAGCAGCCCCAGCATTTT. It translates to CASSPLGQIHWTKQPQHF.

In its sample, this clone was seen a few times. V is TRBV27 and J is TRBJ1-5; 7 bases are a match to TRBD1. This CDR3 has 18 amino acids. The trim removed 6 bases at V and 0 bases at J, leaving 14 bases unmatched. The germline gives CDR1 MNHEY, CDR2 SMNVEV (reference sequence). The CDR3 is CASSRQGGVGDSNQPQHF. The DNA of the CDR3 is TGTGCCAGCAGCCGACAGGGAGGAGTAGGTGATAGCAATCAGCCCCAGCATTTT.

The chain is built from TRBV4-2 and TRBJ1-1; weak D call: TRBD1 (5 bases). The V gene's germline CDR1 is LGHNA and CDR2 YNFKEQ. The CDR3 spans 18 residues. V was clipped by 6 bases and J by 2 bases, with 25 bases between them. CDR3 nucleotide sequence: TGTGCCAGCAGTCACTCAAAGGGAGTTTGGGGGGGTAACACTGAAGCTTTCTTT. Its protein is CASSHSKGVWGGNTEAFF.

Here the CDR3 DNA reads TGTGCCAGCAGTTTATTAGGCACAGGGGGTATGAATGAGCAGTTCTTC. This sequence encodes CASSLLGTGGMNEQFF. The chain is built from TRBV28 and TRBJ2-1; TRBD1 matches 8 bases. Unmatched junction bases numbered 9, after V lost 1 base and J lost 7 bases. Germline V CDR1 and CDR2: MDHEN, SYDVKM. The CDR3 covers 16 residues.

This clone was observed a handful of times. The gene calls are TRBV19 and TRBJ1-2; possibly TRBD1 for D (6 bases). The germline V gene has CDR1 LNHDA and CDR2 SQIVND (reference sequence). This CDR3 has 16 amino acids. The ends were cut back, 0 bases at V and 7 bases at J, with 18 bases in the middle. CDR3 nucleotides: TGTGCCAGTAGTATAGATGGCGGGGGCATTTCAGCTGGCTACACCTTC. Its protein is CASSIDGGGISAGYTF.

The rearrangement links TRBV9 to TRBJ2-3; weak D call: TRBD1 (5 bases). V was cut by 0 bases and J by 2 bases, with 13 bases left in between. Germline CDR1 SGDLS, CDR2 YYNGEE. This CDR3 has 16 residues. Written as DNA, the CDR3 is TGTGCCAGCAGCGTAGCTCAGGGTCTGAACACAGATACGCAGTATTTT. Translated, it gives CASSVAQGLNTDTQYF.

To note about this clone: The same CDR3 is also encoded by other DNA sequences in this sample. This chain uses TRBV27 with TRBJ2-2; TRBD1 matches 8 bases. The germline V gene encodes CDR1 MNHEY and CDR2 SMNVEV (reference sequence). CDR3 length: 14 amino acids. Germline trimming cut 1 base from V and 6 bases from J; bases unmatched to any gene: 1. The CDR3 loop is CASSLYRGSGELFF. DNA for the CDR3: TGTGCCAGCAGTTTATACAGGGGGTCCGGGGAGCTGTTTTTT.

The gene calls are TRBV18 and TRBJ2-2, with TRBD1 matching over 9 bases. J lost 3 bases, V lost 6 bases, and 8 bases had no gene match. CDR1 is KGHSH and CDR2 is LQKENI in the germline V gene. The CDR3 runs to 16 residues. The CDR3 here is CASSQPQGADTGELFF. CDR3 DNA: TGTGCCAGCTCCCAGCCACAGGGGGCAGACACCGGGGAGCTGTTTTTT.

The chain employs TRBV30 and TRBJ1-1, with a tentative D call TRBD1 (6 bases). Germline assignment: CDR1 GTSNPN and CDR2 SVGIG (reference sequence). The CDR3 is 14 amino acids. V was pared by 5 bases and J by 0 bases, with 13 bases between. The CDR3 region is CAWGGRGMNTEAFF. The CDR3 DNA reads TGTGCCTGGGGGGGGCGTGGAATGAACACTGAAGCTTTCTTT. Using reference TRBV30 and TRBJ1-1 for the parts outside the CDR3, the full variable domain is SQTIHQWPATLVQPVGSPLSLECTVEGTSNPNLYWYRQAAGRGLQLLFYSVGIGQISSEVPQNLSASRPQDRQFILSSKKLLLSDSGFYLCAWGGRGMNTEAFFGQGTRLTVV.

The table lists this clone with a few counts. The V call is TRBV4-2, the J call TRBJ2-4, with D perhaps TRBD1 (5 bases). The germline V gene encodes CDR1 LGHNA and CDR2 YNFKEQ. The CDR3 contains 14 residues. V shed 2 bases and J shed 7 bases, with 12 bases lying between them. The CDR3 spells CASSQTGNPNIQYF. The CDR3 coding sequence is TGTGCCAGCAGCCAAACAGGAAACCCCAACATTCAGTACTTC.

This clone was recorded only once. The J gene is TRBJ2-4, the V gene TRBV9; D is ambiguous. Germline V CDR1 and CDR2: SGDLS, YYNGEE. V was shortened by 0 bases and J by 4 bases, with 8 bases between the two germline ends. The CDR3 covers 14 residues. The DNA of the CDR3 is TGTGCCAGCAGCGTAGAAAGCACTAAAAACATTCAGTACTTC. This gives the protein CASSVESTKNIQYF.

The V gene is TRBV6-2 or TRBV6-3, the J gene TRBJ2-7; TRBD1 matches 12 bases. After removal of 6 bases from V and 5 bases from J, the junction contained 8 bases not matched to a gene. Germline CDR1 MNHEY, CDR2 SVGEGT. The length of the CDR3 is 15 residues. The CDR3, as DNA: TGTGCCAGCAGCGACTCCGGGACAGGGGGCGACGAGCAGTACTTC. It yields the protein CASSDSGTGGDEQYF.

The rearrangement links TRBV15 to TRBJ2-7; no reliable D call. From germline, CDR1 is LNHNV and CDR2 YYDKDF (reference sequence). Deletions cut 0 bases from V and 3 bases from J, with 15 bases between. CDR3 length: 16 residues. The CDR3 loop is CATSRDNPGDGYEQYF. CDR3 in DNA: TGTGCCACCAGCAGAGATAACCCAGGCGATGGCTACGAGCAGTACTTC.

This sequence joins TRBV28 and TRBJ1-2; 7 bases agree with TRBD1. The germline CDR1 and CDR2 sequences are MDHEN and SYDVKM. This CDR3 is 13 amino acids long. J gave up 4 bases and V 4 bases, and 3 bases lay outside the gene matches. In nucleotides, the CDR3 is TGTGCCAGCAGTTCCTGGGACAGCTATGGCTACACCTTC. This gives the protein CASSSWDSYGYTF.

V is TRBV4-2 and J is TRBJ2-7; TRBD1 matches 8 bases. Unmatched junction bases numbered 4, after V lost 0 bases and J lost 3 bases. This CDR3 has 15 amino acids. CDR1 and CDR2 (germline): LGHNA, YNFKEQ. DNA for the CDR3: TGTGCCAGCAGCCAAGAAACAGGGGGTGTCTACGAGCAGTACTTC. This sequence encodes CASSQETGGVYEQYF.

On this clone: Other DNA sequences in this sample translate to the same CDR3. The chain links TRBV7-2 to TRBJ1-5; D gene uncertain. The CDR3 is made up of 14 amino acids. Germline CDR1 and CDR2: SGHTA and FQGNSA. Trimming took off 5 bases at V and 7 bases at J, with 15 bases between the two ends. The CDR3 nucleotides read TGTGCCAGCAGCCTCGGACTGCCCGGGCAGCCCCAGCATTTT. As protein: CASSLGLPGQPQHF.

The chain employs TRBV28 and TRBJ1-2; TRBD1 matches at 9 bases. The CDR3 totals 14 residues. Losses at the gene ends were 6 bases for V and 7 bases for J; bases not matched to a gene: 9. Germline lookup yields CDR1 MDHEN and CDR2 SYDVKM. CDR3 sequence (DNA): TGTGCCAGCAGATCTGGACAGGGGACGAGTGGCTACACCTTC. It translates to CASRSGQGTSGYTF.

This chain links TRBV7-7 with TRBJ2-7, with a possible D match to TRBD2 (6 bases). Germline V gene sequence: CDR1 SSHAT, CDR2 FNYEAQ (reference sequence). Trimming pared 7 bases from V and 0 bases from J, leaving 10 bases between. CDR3 length: 13 residues. For the CDR3, the DNA is TGTGCCAGCACCCAGACTAGCTCCTACGAGCAGTACTTC. The encoded protein is CASTQTSSYEQYF.

CDR3: CASSEGTGGAYEQYF. CDR3 bases: TGTGCCAGCAGTGAGGGGACAGGGGGCGCATACGAGCAGTACTTC. The chain is built from TRBV2 and TRBJ2-7; 12 bases fit TRBD1. This CDR3 has 15 residues. V trimming: 3 bases; J trimming: 4 bases; junction bases outside the gene matches: 4. Germline values: CDR1 SNHLY, CDR2 FYNNEI.

This CDR3 reads CASNPRGRTEAFF. CDR3 sequence (DNA): TGTGCCAGCAATCCCAGGGGAAGAACTGAAGCTTTCTTT. This chain connects TRBV6-6 to TRBJ1-1; a weak D match, TRBD1 (6 bases). Germline lookup yields CDR1 MNHNY and CDR2 SVGAGI (reference sequence). This CDR3 region has 13 residues. V shed 7 bases and J shed 5 bases, with 14 bases lying between them.